The source of this T cell receptor (beta chain) is a study of blood T cells in healthy people across ages. Combining a sample-barcoded 5' primer with a J-beta primer mix, a second PCR ran for roughly 7 to 12 cycles. Each cDNA molecule carried a tag from a template-switch adaptor that contained 12 random nucleotides. TCRdb processed the 5' RACE reads anew with MiXCR; each CDR3 protein has one entry. Among some 1.4 million distinct CDR3 sequences listed, approximately 40% were seen once. Study observations and caveats: In older individuals, TCR beta diversity per million T cells was lower, falling roughly linearly with age. With donor CMV status unknown, expanded clonotype changes were possibly confounded. Higher diversity, along with more naive CD4+ cells, distinguished long-lived donors from aged donors.

This clonotype has a handful of counts. Its antigen is not known. CDR1 is MNHEY, CDR2 SVGAGI, per germline. The CDR3 sequence is 15 residues long. V gave up 10 bases and J gave up 5 bases; unmatched junction bases: 13. The sample taken for sequencing was blood. V and J are TRBV6-5 and TRBJ1-1; 10 bases are a match to TRBD1. The receptor was derived from a woman aged 18-29 years in good health. CDR3 loop: CATIPAGTGVTEAFF. The DNA for the CDR3 is TGTGCCACCATTCCGGCGGGGACAGGGGTGACTGAAGCTTTCTTT.